A selection of T cell receptor beta chains follows, all from one sample in a study of blood T cell repertoires in COVID-19. Produced via immunoSEQ multiplex PCR; TCRdb's table is partial and in-frame only. This repertoire shows fewer than 65,000 clones, around 87% found once; its top ten account for 15% to 20%. What was sequenced was peripheral blood. These receptors were obtained from a woman aged 55-70 years with COVID-19, enrolled during active disease. The CDR3 runs from the conserved cysteine through the conserved F or W. The order of the fields is J gene, D gene, clone size, V gene, CDR3 protein, CDR3 DNA. The D gene is left open where the match is weak. Clone size is not always given. Where it is, it says once, few, many or a class for expanded clones.

TRBJ2-5 TRBD2 - TRBV5-1 CASSLALAGGRETQYF TGCGCCAGCAGCTTGGCCCTAGCGGGAGGACGAGAGACCCAGTACTTC
TRBJ2-3 - once TRBV12-5 CASGLGLANTQYF TGTGCTAGTGGTTTGGGCCTAGCTAATACGCAGTATTTT
TRBJ2-5 TRBD2 - TRBV6-5 CASTGLAGGGETQYF TGTGCCAGCACCGGACTAGCGGGAGGGGGGGAGACCCAGTACTTC
TRBJ1-2 - - TRBV15 CATSRDPGFNYGYTF TGTGCCACCAGCAGAGATCCAGGGTTTAACTATGGCTACACCTTC
TRBJ1-3 TRBD1 - TRBV24-1 CATSDRGNTIYF TGTGCCACTTCGGACAGGGGCAACACCATATATTTT
TRBJ1-6 TRBD1 - TRBV30 CAWSVGQGIRALHF TGTGCCTGGAGTGTAGGACAGGGGATTCGGGCCCTCCACTTT
TRBJ1-5 TRBD1 few TRBV6-2/TRBV6-3 CASSYSGTGARVINQPQHF TGTGCCAGCAGTTACTCCGGGACAGGGGCCCGCGTTATCAATCAGCCCCAGCATTTT
TRBJ1-2 - - TRBV21-1 CASSCPPFNRGRNGYTF TGTGCCAGCAGCTGCCCACCCTTTAATAGGGGGCGGAATGGCTACACCTTC
TRBJ1-2 - once TRBV7-2 CASSLAHRVSEGYTF TGTGCCAGCAGCTTAGCGCACAGGGTATCGGAAGGCTACACCTTC
TRBJ1-6 - - TRBV9 CASSPWTADNSPLHF TGTGCCAGCAGCCCCTGGACTGCTGATAATTCACCCCTCCACTTT
TRBJ2-3 - - TRBV5-1 CASSLGPTRGSSTDTQYF TGCGCCAGCAGCTTGGGGCCAACCAGGGGTTCTAGCACAGATACGCAGTATTTT
TRBJ1-5 - - TRBV5-4 CASSLQGGDQPQHF TGTGCCAGCAGCTTACAGGGAGGGGATCAGCCCCAGCATTTT
TRBJ2-1 TRBD2 - TRBV27 CASRGLASDEQFF TGTGCCAGCAGGGGACTAGCGAGCGATGAGCAGTTCTTC
TRBJ2-1 TRBD2 - TRBV19 CASIPGTSGSNEQFF TGTGCCAGTATCCCCGGGACTAGCGGGAGTAATGAGCAGTTCTTC
TRBJ1-2 - - TRBV15 CATSRETSRGGYTF TGTGCCACCAGCAGAGAGACCTCACGAGGGGGCTACACCTTC
TRBJ2-2 - once TRBV7-2 CASSLGPAGGTGELFF TGTGCCAGCAGCTTGGGACCTGCAGGGGGGACCGGGGAGCTGTTTTTT
TRBJ1-4 - - TRBV4-2 CASSQEWQVDEKLFF TGTGCCAGCAGCCAAGAATGGCAGGTAGATGAAAAACTGTTTTTT
TRBJ2-1 TRBD2 - TRBV19 CASNFLTSGDNEQFF TGTGCCAGTAACTTTTTGACTAGCGGGGACAATGAGCAGTTCTTC
TRBJ2-1 - - TRBV7-2 CASSLGSGTYNEQFF TGTGCCAGCAGCTTAGGGAGCGGAACCTACAATGAGCAGTTCTTC
TRBJ1-3 TRBD1 - TRBV6-5 CASRSTGGGNTIYF TGTGCCAGCAGGTCGACAGGGGGCGGAAACACCATATATTTT
TRBJ1-6 TRBD1 few TRBV7-9 CASSFQGALNSPLHF TGTGCCAGCAGCTTCCAGGGGGCGCTGAATTCACCCCTCCACTTT
TRBJ1-1 - - TRBV10-1 CASSSSLGTEAFF TGCGCCAGCAGTTCATCACTCGGGACTGAAGCTTTCTTT
TRBJ2-2 TRBD2 - TRBV9 CASSVLAGVVLNTGELFF TGTGCCAGCAGCGTTCTAGCGGGAGTTGTGCTGAACACCGGGGAGCTGTTTTTT
TRBJ2-5 - - TRBV2 CASSVGSRQETQYF TGTGCCAGCAGTGTAGGGAGTCGGCAAGAGACCCAGTACTTC
TRBJ1-5 - once TRBV3-1/TRBV3-2 CASSQERGIGKHSNQPQHF TGTGCCAGCAGCCAAGAAAGGGGGATAGGGAAGCATAGCAATCAGCCCCAGCATTTT
TRBJ2-7 - - TRBV9 CASSAPDSHEQYF TGTGCCAGCAGCGCACCGGACAGCCACGAGCAGTACTTC
TRBJ1-2 - - TRBV27 CASSLSAINYGYTF TGTGCCAGCAGTTTATCGGCCATTAACTATGGCTACACCTTC
TRBJ2-7 - - TRBV24-1 CATSDSTAVYEQYF TGTGCCACCAGTGATTCGACAGCAGTCTACGAGCAGTACTTC
TRBJ2-5 TRBD2 - TRBV7-9 CASATSGLLETQYF TGTGCCAGCGCCACTAGCGGCCTATTAGAGACCCAGTACTTC
TRBJ2-3 - - TRBV7-8 CASSLRGGGSSTDTQYF TGTGCCAGCAGCCTACGGGGAGGGGGATCTAGCACAGATACGCAGTATTTT
TRBJ2-2 - - TRBV5-5 CASRYSLRVVTGELFF TGTGCCAGCAGGTATTCACTCCGGGTAGTGACCGGGGAGCTGTTTTTT
TRBJ2-7 TRBD1 - TRBV5-4 CASSLTDRDEQYF TGTGCCAGCAGCTTGACTGACAGGGACGAGCAGTACTTC
TRBJ2-7 TRBD2 - TRBV6-5 CASSYRLAGSYEQYF TGTGCCAGCAGTTACCGCCTAGCGGGGTCCTACGAGCAGTACTTC
TRBJ1-2 TRBD1 - TRBV7-8 CASSSTGVGGYTF TGTGCCAGCAGTTCAACAGGGGTTGGAGGCTACACCTTC
TRBJ2-7 TRBD2 - TRBV4-2 CASSQERGGSYEQYF TGTGCCAGCAGCCAAGAACGGGGAGGGTCCTACGAGCAGTACTTC
TRBJ2-5 - - TRBV9 CASSVVPGTQETQYF TGTGCCAGCAGCGTAGTACCAGGTACTCAAGAGACCCAGTACTTC
TRBJ2-7 TRBD2 - TRBV5-5 CASSPRQLAGAYEQYF TGTGCCAGCAGCCCGAGACAACTAGCGGGAGCCTACGAGCAGTACTTC
TRBJ1-2 - - TRBV6-5 CASSYTHEEPYGYTF TGTGCCAGCAGTTACACCCACGAGGAACCCTATGGCTACACCTTC
TRBJ1-2 TRBD1 - TRBV7-2 CASSLGGGQGGGLYGYTF TGTGCCAGCAGCTTAGGGGGGGGACAGGGTGGAGGTCTGTATGGCTACACCTTC
TRBJ2-1 TRBD1 - TRBV2 CASRGDSHNEQFF TGTGCCAGCAGAGGGGACAGCCACAATGAGCAGTTCTTC
TRBJ2-1 TRBD1 - TRBV6-5 CASSAGTGLGEQFF TGTGCCAGCAGCGCCGGGACAGGGTTGGGTGAGCAGTTCTTC
TRBJ2-1 TRBD2 - TRBV6-5 CASSFRLADEQFF TGTGCCAGCAGTTTCAGACTAGCAGATGAGCAGTTCTTC
TRBJ2-2 TRBD2 - TRBV6-2/TRBV6-3 CASSPLAVTGELFF TGTGCCAGCAGTCCCCTAGCGGTCACCGGGGAGCTGTTTTTT
TRBJ2-7 - - TRBV5-1 CASRKKLSSYEQYF TGCGCCAGCAGGAAGAAGCTAAGCTCCTACGAGCAGTACTTC
TRBJ1-6 TRBD1 few TRBV30 CAWSAGQGGSPLHF TGTGCCTGGAGTGCCGGACAGGGCGGTTCACCCCTCCACTTT
TRBJ2-7 TRBD1 - TRBV28 CASSSPGQAVKNEQYF TGTGCCAGCAGTTCCCCGGGACAGGCGGTTAAGAACGAGCAGTACTTC
TRBJ2-3 - - TRBV7-2 CASSPEEEWADTQYF TGTGCCAGCAGCCCCGAGGAGGAGTGGGCAGATACGCAGTATTTT
TRBJ2-5 - - TRBV5-1 CATLEGPGVWETQYF TGCGCCACCCTCGAGGGTCCGGGAGTTTGGGAGACCCAGTACTTC
TRBJ2-5 TRBD2 - TRBV25-1 CASSSGRGSQETQYF TGTGCCAGCAGTAGCGGGAGAGGGTCTCAAGAGACCCAGTACTTC
TRBJ2-7 - - TRBV3-1/TRBV3-2 CASSPGYEQYF TGTGCCAGCAGCCCGGGGTACGAGCAGTACTTC
TRBJ1-2 TRBD1 - TRBV7-2 CASSPRGTAHYGYTF TGTGCCAGCAGCCCAAGGGGGACAGCCCACTATGGCTACACCTTC
TRBJ2-5 - - TRBV18 CASSPPPGKTQYF TGTGCCAGCTCACCACCCCCAGGGAAGACCCAGTACTTC
TRBJ1-5 TRBD1 - TRBV19 CASRRTGRDQPQHF TGTGCCAGTAGGAGGACAGGGCGGGATCAGCCCCAGCATTTT
TRBJ2-1 - - TRBV5-1 CASSLRLVKFF TGCGCCAGCAGCTTGAGACTAGTGAAGTTCTTC
TRBJ2-1 - - TRBV4-3 CASSQVRRDEQFF TGCGCCAGCAGCCAAGTTAGGAGGGATGAGCAGTTCTTC
TRBJ2-7 TRBD1 - TRBV11-3 CASPCHGTGEKTYEQYF TGTGCCAGCCCATGCCACGGGACAGGGGAGAAGACCTACGAGCAGTACTTC
TRBJ2-1 - - TRBV7-7 CASSPFVDSYNEQFF TGTGCTAGCAGCCCCTTTGTAGACTCCTACAATGAGCAGTTCTTC
TRBJ2-4 TRBD2 - TRBV19 CASSIMETSGRYGNIQYF TGTGCCAGTAGTATAATGGAAACTAGCGGGAGGTATGGAAACATTCAGTACTTC
TRBJ2-5 - - TRBV15 CATSRAGQETQYF TGTGCCACCAGCAGAGCGGGGCAAGAGACCCAGTACTTC